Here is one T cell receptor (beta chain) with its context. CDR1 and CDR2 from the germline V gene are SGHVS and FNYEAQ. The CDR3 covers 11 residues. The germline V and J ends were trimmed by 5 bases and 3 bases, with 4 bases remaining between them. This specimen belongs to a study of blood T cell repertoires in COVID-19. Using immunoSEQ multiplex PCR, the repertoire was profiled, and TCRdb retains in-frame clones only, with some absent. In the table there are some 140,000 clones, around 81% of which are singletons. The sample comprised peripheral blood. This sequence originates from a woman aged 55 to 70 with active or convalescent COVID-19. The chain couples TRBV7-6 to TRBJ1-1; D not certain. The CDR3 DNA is TGTGCCAGCAGCCAGGACACTGAAGCTTTCTTT. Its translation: CASSQDTEAFF. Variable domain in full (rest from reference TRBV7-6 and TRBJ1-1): GAGVSQSPRYKVTKRGQDVALRCDPISGHVSLYWYRQALGQGPEFLTYFNYEAQQDKSGLPNDRFSAERPEGSISTLTIQRTEQRDSAMYRCASSQDTEAFFGQGTRLTVV.